This T cell receptor (beta chain) emerged from a study of T cell responses to AZD1222 COVID-19 vaccine. Study background: Whether given at about 4 or about 12 weeks, second doses were pooled.

Clones were sequenced by immunoSEQ multiplex PCR, and TCRdb holds only the in-frame ones, with some missing. The sample contains some 98,000 clones, about 88% of which appear only once. About this clone itself: The antigen remains unidentified.

The CDR3 sequence is 12 residues long. The V end lost 6 bases, the J end lost 7 bases, and 12 bases lay between the germline ends. CDR1 is MDHEN, CDR2 SYDVKM, per germline. Findings and limits, study-wide: Receipt of two AZD1222 doses was followed by a rise in Spike-specific TCR breadth and depth. Repertoire sampling was restricted to post-peak T cell response timepoints. Recipients of AZD1222 seropositive at baseline numbered only 5 to 7.

The genes are TRBV28 and TRBJ1-2; D uncertain. This TCR was recovered from an adult in good health. The sample here was peripheral blood, taken on day 0 of AZD1222 vaccination. The CDR3 sequence is CASRRPARGYTF. The DNA of the CDR3 is TGTGCCAGCAGAAGACCCGCGCGTGGCTACACCTTC.